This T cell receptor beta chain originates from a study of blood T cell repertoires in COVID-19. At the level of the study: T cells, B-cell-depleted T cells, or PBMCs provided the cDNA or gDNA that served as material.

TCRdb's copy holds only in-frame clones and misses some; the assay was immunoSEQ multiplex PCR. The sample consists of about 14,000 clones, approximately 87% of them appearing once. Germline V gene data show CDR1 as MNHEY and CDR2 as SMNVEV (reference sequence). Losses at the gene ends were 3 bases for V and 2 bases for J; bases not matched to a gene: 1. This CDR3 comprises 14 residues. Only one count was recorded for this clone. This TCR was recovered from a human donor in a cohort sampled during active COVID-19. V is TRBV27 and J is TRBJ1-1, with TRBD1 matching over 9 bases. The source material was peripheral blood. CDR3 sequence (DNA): TGTGCCAGCAGTTTGGGACAGGGCAACACTGAAGCTTTCTTT. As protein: CASSLGQGNTEAFF.